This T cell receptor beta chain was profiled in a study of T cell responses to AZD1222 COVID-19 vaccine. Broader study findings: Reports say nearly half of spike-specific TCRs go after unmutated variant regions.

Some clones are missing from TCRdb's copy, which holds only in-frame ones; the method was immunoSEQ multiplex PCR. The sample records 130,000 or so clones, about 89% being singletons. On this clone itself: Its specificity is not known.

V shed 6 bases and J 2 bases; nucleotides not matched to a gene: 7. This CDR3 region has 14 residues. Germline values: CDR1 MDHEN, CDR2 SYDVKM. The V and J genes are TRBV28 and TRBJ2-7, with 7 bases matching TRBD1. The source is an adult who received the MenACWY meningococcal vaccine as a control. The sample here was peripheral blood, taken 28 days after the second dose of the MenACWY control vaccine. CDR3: CASSVTGEPYEQYF. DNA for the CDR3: TGTGCCAGCAGCGTCACAGGGGAACCCTACGAGCAGTACTTC.